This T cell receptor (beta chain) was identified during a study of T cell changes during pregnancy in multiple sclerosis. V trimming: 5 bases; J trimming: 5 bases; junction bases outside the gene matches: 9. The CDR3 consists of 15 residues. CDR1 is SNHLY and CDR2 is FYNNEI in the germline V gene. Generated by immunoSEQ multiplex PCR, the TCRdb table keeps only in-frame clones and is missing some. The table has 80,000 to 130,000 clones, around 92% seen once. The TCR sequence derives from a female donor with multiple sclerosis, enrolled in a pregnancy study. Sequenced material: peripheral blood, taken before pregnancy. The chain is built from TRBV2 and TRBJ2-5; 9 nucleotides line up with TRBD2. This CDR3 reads CASSSPRGGRETQYF. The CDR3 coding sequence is TGTGCCAGCAGTAGCCCGCGGGGGGGGCGGGAGACCCAGTACTTC.